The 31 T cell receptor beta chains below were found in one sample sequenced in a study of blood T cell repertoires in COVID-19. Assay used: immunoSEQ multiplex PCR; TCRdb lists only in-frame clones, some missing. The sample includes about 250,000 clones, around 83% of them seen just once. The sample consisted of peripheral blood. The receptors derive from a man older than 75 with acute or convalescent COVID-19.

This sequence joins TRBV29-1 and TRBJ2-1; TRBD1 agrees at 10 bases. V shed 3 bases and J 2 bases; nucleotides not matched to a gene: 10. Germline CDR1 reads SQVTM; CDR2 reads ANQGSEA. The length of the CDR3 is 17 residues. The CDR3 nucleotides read TGCAGCGTTGAGAGATCTTTCGGGACAGGGGCCTACAATGAGCAGTTCTTC. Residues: CSVERSFGTGAYNEQFF.

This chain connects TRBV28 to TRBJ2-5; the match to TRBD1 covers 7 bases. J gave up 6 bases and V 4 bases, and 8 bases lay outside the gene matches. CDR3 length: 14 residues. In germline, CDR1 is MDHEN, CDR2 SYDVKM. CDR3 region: CASSSPTGLKTQYF. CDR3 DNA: TGTGCCAGCAGTTCCCCGACAGGGTTGAAGACCCAGTACTTC.

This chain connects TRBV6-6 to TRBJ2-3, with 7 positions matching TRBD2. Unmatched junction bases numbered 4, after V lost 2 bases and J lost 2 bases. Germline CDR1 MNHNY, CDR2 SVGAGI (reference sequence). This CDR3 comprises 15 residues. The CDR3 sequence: CASSYGLAVTDTQYF. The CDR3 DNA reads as TGTGCCAGCAGTTACGGTCTAGCGGTCACAGATACGCAGTATTTT.

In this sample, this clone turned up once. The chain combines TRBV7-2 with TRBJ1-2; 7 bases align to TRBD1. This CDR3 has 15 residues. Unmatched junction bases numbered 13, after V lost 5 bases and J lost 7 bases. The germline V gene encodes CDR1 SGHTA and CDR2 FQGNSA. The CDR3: CASSIGQVGVGGYTF. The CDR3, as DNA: TGTGCCAGCAGCATCGGACAGGTCGGGGTAGGTGGCTACACCTTC.

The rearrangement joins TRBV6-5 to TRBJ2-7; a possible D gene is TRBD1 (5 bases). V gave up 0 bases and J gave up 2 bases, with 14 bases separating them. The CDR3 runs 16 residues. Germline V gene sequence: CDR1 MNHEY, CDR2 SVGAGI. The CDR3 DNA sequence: TGTGCCAGCAGTTACTCCGGCAGGGTCGGTCCCTACGAGCAGTACTTC. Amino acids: CASSYSGRVGPYEQYF.

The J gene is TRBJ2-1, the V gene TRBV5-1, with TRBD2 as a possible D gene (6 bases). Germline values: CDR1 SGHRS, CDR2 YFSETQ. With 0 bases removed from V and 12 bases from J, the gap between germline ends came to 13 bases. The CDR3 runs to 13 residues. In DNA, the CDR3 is TGCGCCAGCAGCTTGGCCCCGGAGGGGTGGCAGTTCTTC. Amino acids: CASSLAPEGWQFF.

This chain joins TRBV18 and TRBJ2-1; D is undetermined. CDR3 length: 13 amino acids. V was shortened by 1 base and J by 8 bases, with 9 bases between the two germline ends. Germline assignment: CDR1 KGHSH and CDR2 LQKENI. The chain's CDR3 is CASSPQSLDEQFF. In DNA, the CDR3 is TGTGCCAGCTCACCACAATCCCTTGATGAGCAGTTCTTC.

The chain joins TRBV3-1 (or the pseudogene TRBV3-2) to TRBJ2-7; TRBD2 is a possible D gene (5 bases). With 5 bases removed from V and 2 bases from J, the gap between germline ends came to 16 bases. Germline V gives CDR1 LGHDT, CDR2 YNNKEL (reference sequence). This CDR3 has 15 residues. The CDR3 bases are TGTGCCAGCAGCGTTCGACCCACCGGGGCCTACGAGCAGTACTTC. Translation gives CASSVRPTGAYEQYF.

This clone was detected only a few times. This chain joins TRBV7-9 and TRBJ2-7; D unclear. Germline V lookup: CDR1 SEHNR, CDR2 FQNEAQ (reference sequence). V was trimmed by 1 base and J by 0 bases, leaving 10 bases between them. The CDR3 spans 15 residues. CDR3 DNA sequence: TGTGCCAGCAGCTTAGGGCAGAAACCCTCCTACGAGCAGTACTTC. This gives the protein CASSLGQKPSYEQYF.

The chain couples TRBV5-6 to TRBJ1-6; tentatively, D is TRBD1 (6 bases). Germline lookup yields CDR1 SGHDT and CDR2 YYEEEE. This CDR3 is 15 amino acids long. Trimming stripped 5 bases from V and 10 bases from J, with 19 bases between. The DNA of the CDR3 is TGTGCCAGCAGGGGACGGGGAGGGGGTTGGTCACCCCTCCACTTT. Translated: CASRGRGGGWSPLHF.

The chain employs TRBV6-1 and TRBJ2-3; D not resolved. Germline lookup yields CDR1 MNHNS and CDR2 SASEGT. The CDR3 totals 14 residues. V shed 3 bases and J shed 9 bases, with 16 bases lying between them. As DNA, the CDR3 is TGTGCCAGCAGTGACCCTCCGAGAACCCGCACGCAGTATTTT. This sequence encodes CASSDPPRTRTQYF.

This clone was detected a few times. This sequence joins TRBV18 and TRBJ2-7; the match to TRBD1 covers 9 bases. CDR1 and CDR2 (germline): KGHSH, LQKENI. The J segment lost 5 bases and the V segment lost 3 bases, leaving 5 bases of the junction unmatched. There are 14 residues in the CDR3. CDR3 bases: TGTGCCAGCTCACCCACGGGACAGGGTCACGAGCAGTACTTC. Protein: CASSPTGQGHEQYF.

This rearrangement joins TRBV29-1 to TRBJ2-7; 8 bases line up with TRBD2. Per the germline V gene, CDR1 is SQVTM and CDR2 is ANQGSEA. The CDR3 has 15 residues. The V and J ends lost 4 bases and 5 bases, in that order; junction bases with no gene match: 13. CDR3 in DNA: TGCAGCGTTGGGTGGTCCGGGACTAGAGGTAACGAGCAGTACTTC. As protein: CSVGWSGTRGNEQYF.

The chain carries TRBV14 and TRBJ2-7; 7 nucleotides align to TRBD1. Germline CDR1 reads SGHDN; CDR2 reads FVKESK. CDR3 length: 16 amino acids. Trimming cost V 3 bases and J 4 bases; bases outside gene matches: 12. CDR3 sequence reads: CASSHPRQGLPYEQYF. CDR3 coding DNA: TGTGCCAGCAGCCATCCACGACAGGGATTGCCGTACGAGCAGTACTTC.

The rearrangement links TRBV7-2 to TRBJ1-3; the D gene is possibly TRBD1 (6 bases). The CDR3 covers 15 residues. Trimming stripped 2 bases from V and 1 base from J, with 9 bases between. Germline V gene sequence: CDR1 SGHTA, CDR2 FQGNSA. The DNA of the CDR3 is TGTGCCAGCAGCTTAAATCAGGGGTCTGGAAACACCATATATTTT. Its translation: CASSLNQGSGNTIYF.

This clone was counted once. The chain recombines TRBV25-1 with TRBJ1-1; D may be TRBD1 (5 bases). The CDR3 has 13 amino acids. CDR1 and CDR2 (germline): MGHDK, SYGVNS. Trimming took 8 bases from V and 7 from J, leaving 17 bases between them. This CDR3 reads CASQYQGGGEAFF. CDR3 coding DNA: TGTGCCAGCCAGTACCAGGGCGGGGGTGAAGCTTTCTTT.

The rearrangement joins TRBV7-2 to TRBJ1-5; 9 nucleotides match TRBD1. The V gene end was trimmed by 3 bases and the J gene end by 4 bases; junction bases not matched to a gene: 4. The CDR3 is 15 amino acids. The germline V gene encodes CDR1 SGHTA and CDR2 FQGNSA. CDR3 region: CASSFGQGWNQPQHF. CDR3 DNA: TGTGCCAGCAGCTTCGGACAGGGGTGGAATCAGCCCCAGCATTTT. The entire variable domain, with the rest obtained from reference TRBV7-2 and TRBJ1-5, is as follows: GAGVSQSPSNKVTEKGKDVELRCDPISGHTALYWYRQSLGQGLEFLIYFQGNSAPDKSGLPSDRFSAERTGGSVSTLTIQRTQQEDSAVYLCASSFGQGWNQPQHFGDGTRLSIL.

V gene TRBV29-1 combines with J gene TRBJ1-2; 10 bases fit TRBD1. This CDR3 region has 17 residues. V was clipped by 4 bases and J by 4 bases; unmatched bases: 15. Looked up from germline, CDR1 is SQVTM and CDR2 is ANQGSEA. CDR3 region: CSVVWGARQGAGYGYTF. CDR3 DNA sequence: TGCAGCGTTGTGTGGGGAGCACGACAGGGGGCGGGCTATGGCTACACCTTC.

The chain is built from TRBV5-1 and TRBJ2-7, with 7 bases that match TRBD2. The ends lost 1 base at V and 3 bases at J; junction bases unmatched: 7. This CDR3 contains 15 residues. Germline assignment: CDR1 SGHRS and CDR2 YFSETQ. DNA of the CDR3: TGCGCCAGCAGCTTGTTGGTCGCGGGGGACTACGAGCAGTACTTC. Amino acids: CASSLLVAGDYEQYF.

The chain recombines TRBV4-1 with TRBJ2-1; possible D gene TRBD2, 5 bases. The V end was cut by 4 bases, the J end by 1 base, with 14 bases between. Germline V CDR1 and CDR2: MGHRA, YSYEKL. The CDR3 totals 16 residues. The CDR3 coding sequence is TGCGCCAGCAGCCCGGGTACGGGGTTATCCTACAATGAGCAGTTCTTC. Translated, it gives CASSPGTGLSYNEQFF.

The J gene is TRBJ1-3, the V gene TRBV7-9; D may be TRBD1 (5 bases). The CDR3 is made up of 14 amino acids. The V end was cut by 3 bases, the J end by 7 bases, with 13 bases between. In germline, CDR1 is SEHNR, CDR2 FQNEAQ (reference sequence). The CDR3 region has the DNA TGTGCCAGCAGCTTGAGGCAGGGAGGTAACACCATATATTTT. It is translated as CASSLRQGGNTIYF.

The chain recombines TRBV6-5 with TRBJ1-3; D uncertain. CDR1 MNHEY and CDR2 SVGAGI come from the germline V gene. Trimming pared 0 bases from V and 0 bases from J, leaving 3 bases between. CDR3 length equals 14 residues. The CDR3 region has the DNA TGTGCCAGCAGTTACTCCGTCTCTGGAAACACCATATATTTT. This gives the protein CASSYSVSGNTIYF.

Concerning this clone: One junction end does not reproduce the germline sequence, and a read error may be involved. The DNA for the CDR3 is TGTGCCAGCCTTTCTCGGTCAGGGGAGCCGTACTTC. Residues: CASLSRSGEPYF. V is TRBV28 and J is TRBJ2-7, with D perhaps TRBD1 (6 bases). Germline CDR1 is MDHEN and CDR2 is SYDVKM. CDR3 length equals 12 residues.

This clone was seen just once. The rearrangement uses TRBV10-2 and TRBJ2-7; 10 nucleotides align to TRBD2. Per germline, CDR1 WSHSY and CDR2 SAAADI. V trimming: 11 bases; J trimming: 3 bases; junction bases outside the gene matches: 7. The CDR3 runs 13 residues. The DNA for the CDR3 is TGCGCCGCTGCCTCTAGCGGGAGCTACGAGCAGTACTTC. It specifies CAAASSGSYEQYF.

CDR3 sequence (DNA): TGTGCCAGCAGCTTACAGGGTGACGGGGGCTATGGCTACACCTTC. Translated: CASSLQGDGGYGYTF. The chain is built from TRBV7-2 and TRBJ1-2; possibly TRBD1 for D (5 bases). The ends were cut back, 2 bases at V and 4 bases at J, with 14 bases in the middle. Germline CDR1 reads SGHTA; CDR2 reads FQGNSA. The CDR3 runs to 15 residues.

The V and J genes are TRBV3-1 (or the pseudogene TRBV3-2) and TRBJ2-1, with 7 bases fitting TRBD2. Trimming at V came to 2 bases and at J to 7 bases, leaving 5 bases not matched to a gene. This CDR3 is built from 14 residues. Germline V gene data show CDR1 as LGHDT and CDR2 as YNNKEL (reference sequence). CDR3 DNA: TGTGCCAGCAGCCAAAACCTGGGGGGGAATGAGCAGTTCTTC. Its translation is CASSQNLGGNEQFF.

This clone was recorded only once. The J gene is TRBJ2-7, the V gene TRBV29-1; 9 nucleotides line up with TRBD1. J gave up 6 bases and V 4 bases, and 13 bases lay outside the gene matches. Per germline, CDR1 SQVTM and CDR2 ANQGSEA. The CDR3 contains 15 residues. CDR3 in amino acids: CSVVRDRARSGEQYF. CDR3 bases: TGCAGCGTTGTTCGGGACAGGGCGCGGTCGGGCGAGCAGTACTTC.

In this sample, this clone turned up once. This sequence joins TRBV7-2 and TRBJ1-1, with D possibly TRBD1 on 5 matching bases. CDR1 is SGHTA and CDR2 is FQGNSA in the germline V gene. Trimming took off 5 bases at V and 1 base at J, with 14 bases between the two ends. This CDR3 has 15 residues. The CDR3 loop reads CASSPRQLGNTEAFF. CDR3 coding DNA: TGTGCCAGCAGCCCCCGACAGTTAGGGAACACTGAAGCTTTCTTT.

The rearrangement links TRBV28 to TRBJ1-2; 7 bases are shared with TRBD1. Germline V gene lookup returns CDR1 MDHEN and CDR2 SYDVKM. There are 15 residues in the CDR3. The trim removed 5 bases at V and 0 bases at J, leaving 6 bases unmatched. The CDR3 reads CASSGTAAANYGYTF. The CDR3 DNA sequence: TGTGCCAGCAGTGGGACAGCAGCAGCTAACTATGGCTACACCTTC.

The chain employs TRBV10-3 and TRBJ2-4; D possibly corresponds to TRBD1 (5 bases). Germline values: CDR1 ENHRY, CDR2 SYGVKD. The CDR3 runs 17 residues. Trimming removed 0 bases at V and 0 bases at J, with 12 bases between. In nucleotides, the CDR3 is TGTGCCATCAGTGAGTCTGGGGCGAAGAGAGCCAAAAACATTCAGTACTTC. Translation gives CAISESGAKRAKNIQYF.

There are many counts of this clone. Here the CDR3 DNA reads TGTGCCAGCAGCTTAATTGGGCAGGGCAATTCACCCCTCCACTTT. Protein sequence: CASSLIGQGNSPLHF. This chain joins TRBV7-2 and TRBJ1-6; perhaps TRBD1 as D (5 bases). Trimming left V 2 bases short and J 7 bases short, with 12 bases between. This CDR3 is built from 15 residues. Germline V CDR1 and CDR2: SGHTA, FQGNSA.